Here is one T cell receptor (beta chain) with its context. Its antigen is undetermined. The data originate from a study of OX40 agonist ivuxolimab in advanced cancers. V was trimmed by 3 bases and J by 1 base, leaving 7 bases between them. The germline gives CDR1 SGHNT, CDR2 YYREEE (reference sequence). There are 13 residues in the CDR3. Sequenced by immunoSEQ multiplex PCR; TCRdb stores in-frame clones only, minus some. This table has about 48,000 clones, more than 85% appearing once. Study conclusions and caveats: Expanded peripheral T-cell antigen specificity went undetermined.

The V and J genes are TRBV5-4 and TRBJ1-2; possibly TRBD1 for D (5 bases). This receptor was identified in an adult with an advanced solid tumor such as melanoma, head and neck, liver or kidney cancer. The sample here was CD4+ or CD8+ T cells sorted from blood, taken in a trial of the OX40 agonist ivuxolimab. The DNA of the CDR3 is TGTGCCAGCAGCTCCGGGGGTAACTATGGCTACACCTTC. Translated: CASSSGGNYGYTF.